The TCR beta chain under discussion was sequenced for a study of CD8 T cells in Susac syndrome. Overall study findings and caveats: The study acknowledged a relatively small number of individuals in its TCR sequencing and HLA analysis.

Controls were age- and sex-matched healthy donors. The CD8+ and CD4+ T cells were isolated magnetically using a negative isolation approach, whereas the TEMRA cells were enriched by FACS. This clonotype was counted between two and nine times. What it recognizes is unknown. The CDR3 extends over 11 amino acids. Germline V CDR1 and CDR2: PRHDT, FYEKMQ (reference sequence). Trimming took 4 bases from V and 0 from J, leaving 0 bases between them. Random-hexamer reverse transcription was applied to 0.5 to 1 ug RNA. A multiplex approach, immunoSEQ multiplex PCR, amplified TCR beta CDR3 across 54 Vbeta and 13 Jbeta. TCRdb processed the immunoSEQ multiplex PCR reads anew with MiXCR; each CDR3 protein has one entry. The sample yields about 160,000 distinct CDR3 sequences, over 85% seen once.

This TCR derives from a human donor in good health. The V gene is TRBV13, the J gene TRBJ1-2; no firm D call. Material for sequencing was CD4+ T cells from PBMCs. This chain's CDR3 is CASSSNYGYTF. The DNA for the CDR3 is TGTGCCAGCAGCTCTAACTATGGCTACACCTTC.